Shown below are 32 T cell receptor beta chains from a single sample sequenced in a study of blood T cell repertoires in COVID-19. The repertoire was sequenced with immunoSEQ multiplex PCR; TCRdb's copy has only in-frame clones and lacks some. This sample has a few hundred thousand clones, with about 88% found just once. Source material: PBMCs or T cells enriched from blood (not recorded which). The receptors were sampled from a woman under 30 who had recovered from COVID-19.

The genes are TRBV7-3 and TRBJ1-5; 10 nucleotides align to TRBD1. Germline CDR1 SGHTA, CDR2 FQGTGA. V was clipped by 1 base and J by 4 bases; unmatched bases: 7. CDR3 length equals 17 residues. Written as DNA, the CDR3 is TGTGCCAGCAGCTTAAAGAAGGGGACAGGGGTTAATCAGCCCCAGCATTTT. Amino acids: CASSLKKGTGVNQPQHF.

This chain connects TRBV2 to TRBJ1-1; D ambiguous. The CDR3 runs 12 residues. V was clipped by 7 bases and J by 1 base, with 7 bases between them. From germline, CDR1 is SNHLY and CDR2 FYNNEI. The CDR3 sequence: CASNTRNTEAFF. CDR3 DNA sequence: TGTGCCAGCAACACAAGGAACACTGAAGCTTTCTTT.

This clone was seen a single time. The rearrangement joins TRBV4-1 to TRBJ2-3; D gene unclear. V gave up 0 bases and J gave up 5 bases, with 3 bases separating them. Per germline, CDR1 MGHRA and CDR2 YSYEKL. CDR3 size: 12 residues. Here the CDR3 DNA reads TGCGCCAGCAGCCAAGACGGAGATACGCAGTATTTT. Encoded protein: CASSQDGDTQYF.

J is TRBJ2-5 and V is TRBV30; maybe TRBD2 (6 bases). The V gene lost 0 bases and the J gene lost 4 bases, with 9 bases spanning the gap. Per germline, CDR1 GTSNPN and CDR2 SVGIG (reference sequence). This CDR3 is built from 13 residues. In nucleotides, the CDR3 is TGTGCCTGGAGTGTTGGAGGGCCAGAGACCCAGTACTTC. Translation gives CAWSVGGPETQYF.

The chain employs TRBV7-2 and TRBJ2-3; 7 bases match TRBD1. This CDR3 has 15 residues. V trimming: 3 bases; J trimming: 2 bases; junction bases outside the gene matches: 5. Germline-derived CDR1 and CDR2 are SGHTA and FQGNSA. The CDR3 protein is CASSLTGTATDTQYF. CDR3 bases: TGTGCCAGCAGCTTGACCGGGACAGCCACAGATACGCAGTATTTT.

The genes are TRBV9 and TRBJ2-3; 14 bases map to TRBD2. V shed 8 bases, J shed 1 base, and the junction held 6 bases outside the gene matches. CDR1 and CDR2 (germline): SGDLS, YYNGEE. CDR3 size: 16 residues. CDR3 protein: CASRTGLAGGTDTQYF. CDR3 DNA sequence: TGTGCCAGTCGAACGGGACTAGCGGGGGGCACAGATACGCAGTATTTT.

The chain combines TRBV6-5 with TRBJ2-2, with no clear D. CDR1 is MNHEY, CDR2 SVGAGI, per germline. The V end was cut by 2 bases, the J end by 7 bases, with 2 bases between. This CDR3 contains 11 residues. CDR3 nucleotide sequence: TGTGCCAGCAGTTACCGCGGGGAGCTGTTTTTT. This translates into CASSYRGELFF.

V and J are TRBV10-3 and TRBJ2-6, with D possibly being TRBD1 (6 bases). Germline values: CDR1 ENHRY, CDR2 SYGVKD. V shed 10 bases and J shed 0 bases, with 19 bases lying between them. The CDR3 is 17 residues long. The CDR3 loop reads CATKFRTDLSGANVLTF. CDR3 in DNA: TGTGCCACCAAATTTCGGACAGACCTCTCTGGGGCCAACGTCCTGACTTTC.

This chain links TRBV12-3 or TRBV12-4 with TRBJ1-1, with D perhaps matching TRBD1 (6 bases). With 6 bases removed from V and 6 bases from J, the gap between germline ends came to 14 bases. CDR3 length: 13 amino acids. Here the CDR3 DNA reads TGTGCCAGCAGACCCACAGGGTACCCTGAAGCTTTCTTT. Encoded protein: CASRPTGYPEAFF.

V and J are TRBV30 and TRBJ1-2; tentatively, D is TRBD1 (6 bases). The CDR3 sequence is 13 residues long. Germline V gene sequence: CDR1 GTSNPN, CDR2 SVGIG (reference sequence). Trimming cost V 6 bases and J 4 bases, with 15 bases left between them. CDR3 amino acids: CACNPGTLYGYTF. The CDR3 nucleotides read TGTGCCTGTAACCCCGGGACACTCTATGGCTACACCTTC.

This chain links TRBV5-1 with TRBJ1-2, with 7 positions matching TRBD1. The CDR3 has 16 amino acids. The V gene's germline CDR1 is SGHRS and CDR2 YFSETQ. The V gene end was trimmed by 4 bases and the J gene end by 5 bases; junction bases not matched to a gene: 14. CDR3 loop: CASSPLGDRIPYGYTF. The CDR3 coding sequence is TGCGCCAGCAGCCCTCTAGGGGACAGAATACCTTATGGCTACACCTTC.

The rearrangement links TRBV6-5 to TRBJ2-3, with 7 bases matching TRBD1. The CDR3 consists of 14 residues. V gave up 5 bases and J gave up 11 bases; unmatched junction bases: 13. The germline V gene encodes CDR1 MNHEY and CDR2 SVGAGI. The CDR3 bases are TGTGCCAGCAGTCCGGGACAGAGGTTTCGAGGGCAGTATTTT. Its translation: CASSPGQRFRGQYF.

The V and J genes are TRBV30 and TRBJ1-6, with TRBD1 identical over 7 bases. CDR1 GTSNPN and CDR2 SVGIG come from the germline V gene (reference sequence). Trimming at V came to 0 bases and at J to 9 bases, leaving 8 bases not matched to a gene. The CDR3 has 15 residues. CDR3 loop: CAWSVRGTAISPLHF. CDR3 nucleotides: TGTGCCTGGAGTGTACGGGGGACAGCAATTTCACCCCTCCACTTT. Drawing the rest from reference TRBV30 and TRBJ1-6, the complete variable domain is SQTIHQWPATLVQPVGSPLSLECTVEGTSNPNLYWYRQAAGRGLQLLFYSVGIGQISSEVPQNLSASRPQDRQFILSSKKLLLSDSGFYLCAWSVRGTAISPLHFGNGTRLTVT.

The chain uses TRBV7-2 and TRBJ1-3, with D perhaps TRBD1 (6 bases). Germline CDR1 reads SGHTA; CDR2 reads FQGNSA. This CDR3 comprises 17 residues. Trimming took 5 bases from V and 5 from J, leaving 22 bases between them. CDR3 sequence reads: CASSRQPGGALRNTIYF. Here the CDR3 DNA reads TGTGCCAGCAGCCGCCAACCGGGGGGGGCGCTTAGAAACACCATATATTTT.

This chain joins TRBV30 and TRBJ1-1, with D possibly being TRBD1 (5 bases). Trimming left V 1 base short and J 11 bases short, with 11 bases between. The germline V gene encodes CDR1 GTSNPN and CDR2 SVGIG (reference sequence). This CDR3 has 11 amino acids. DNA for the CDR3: TGTGCCTGGAGTGGATGGCGGGACGCTTTCTTT. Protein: CAWSGWRDAFF.

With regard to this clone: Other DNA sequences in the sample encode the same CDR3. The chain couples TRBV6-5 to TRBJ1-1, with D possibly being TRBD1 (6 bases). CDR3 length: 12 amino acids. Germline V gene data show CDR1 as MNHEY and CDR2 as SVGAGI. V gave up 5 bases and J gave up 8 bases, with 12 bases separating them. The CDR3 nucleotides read TGTGCCAGCAGTCGCCAGGGGACGGAAGCTTTCTTT. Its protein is CASSRQGTEAFF.

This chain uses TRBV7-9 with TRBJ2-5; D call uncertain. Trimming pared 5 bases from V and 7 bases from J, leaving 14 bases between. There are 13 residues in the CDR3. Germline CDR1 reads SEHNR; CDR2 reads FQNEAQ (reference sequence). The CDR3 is CASSESAVATQYF. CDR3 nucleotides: TGTGCCAGCAGCGAGAGTGCGGTGGCGACCCAGTACTTC.

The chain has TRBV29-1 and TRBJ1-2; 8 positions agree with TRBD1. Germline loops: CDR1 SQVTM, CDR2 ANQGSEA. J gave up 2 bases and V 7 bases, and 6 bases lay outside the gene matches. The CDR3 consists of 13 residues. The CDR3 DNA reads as TGCAGCGCCCCTGGACAGGGCAACTATGGCTACACCTTC. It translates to CSAPGQGNYGYTF.

CDR3 region: CASRTGTTNTGELFF. The CDR3 DNA sequence: TGTGCCAGTAGGACCGGGACAACGAACACCGGGGAGCTGTTTTTT. This chain uses TRBV19 with TRBJ2-2; D may be TRBD1 (6 bases). Trimming cost V 6 bases and J 0 bases, with 11 bases left between them. Germline V gene data show CDR1 as LNHDA and CDR2 as SQIVND (reference sequence). The CDR3 contains 15 residues.

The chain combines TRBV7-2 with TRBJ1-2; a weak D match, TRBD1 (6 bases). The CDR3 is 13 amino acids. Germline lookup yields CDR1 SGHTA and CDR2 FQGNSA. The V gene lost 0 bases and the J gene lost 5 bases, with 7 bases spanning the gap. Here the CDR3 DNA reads TGTGCCAGCAGCTTAGCCGACAGGTATGGCTACACCTTC. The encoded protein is CASSLADRYGYTF.

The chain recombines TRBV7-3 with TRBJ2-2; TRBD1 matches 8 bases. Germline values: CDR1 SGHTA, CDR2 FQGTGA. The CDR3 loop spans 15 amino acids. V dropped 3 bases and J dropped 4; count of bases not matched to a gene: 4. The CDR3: CASSFQGASTGELFF. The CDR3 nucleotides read TGTGCCAGCAGCTTTCAGGGGGCTAGCACCGGGGAGCTGTTTTTT.

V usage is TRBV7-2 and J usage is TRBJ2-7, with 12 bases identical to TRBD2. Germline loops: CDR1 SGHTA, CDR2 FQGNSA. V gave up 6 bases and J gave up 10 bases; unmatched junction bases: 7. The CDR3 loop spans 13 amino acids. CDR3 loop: CASRPSGGADQYF. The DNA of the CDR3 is TGTGCCAGCAGGCCTAGCGGGGGGGCCGATCAGTACTTC.

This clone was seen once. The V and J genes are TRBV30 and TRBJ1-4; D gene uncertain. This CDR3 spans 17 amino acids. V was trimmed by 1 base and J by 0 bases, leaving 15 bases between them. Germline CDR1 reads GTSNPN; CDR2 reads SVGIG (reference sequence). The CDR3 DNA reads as TGTGCCTGGAGTGGATCGGGTTTAGTTGCAACTAATGAAAAACTGTTTTTT. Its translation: CAWSGSGLVATNEKLFF.

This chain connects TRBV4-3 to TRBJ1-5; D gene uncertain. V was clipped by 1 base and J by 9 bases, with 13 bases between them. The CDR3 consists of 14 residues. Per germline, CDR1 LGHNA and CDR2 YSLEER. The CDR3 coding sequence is TGCGCCAGCAGCCAAGGGAGCGGGGATCCGCCCCAGCATTTT. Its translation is CASSQGSGDPPQHF.

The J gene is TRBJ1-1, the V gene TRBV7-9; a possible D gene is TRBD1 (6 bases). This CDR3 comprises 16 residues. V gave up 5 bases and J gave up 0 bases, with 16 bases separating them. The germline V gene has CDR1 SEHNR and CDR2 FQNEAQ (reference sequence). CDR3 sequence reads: CASSPLGEGVNTEAFF. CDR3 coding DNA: TGTGCCAGCAGCCCCCTTGGGGAGGGGGTGAACACTGAAGCTTTCTTT.

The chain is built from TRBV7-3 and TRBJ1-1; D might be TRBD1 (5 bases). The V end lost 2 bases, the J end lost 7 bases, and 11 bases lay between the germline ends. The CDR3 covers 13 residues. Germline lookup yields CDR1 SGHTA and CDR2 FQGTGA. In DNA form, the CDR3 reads TGTGCCAGCAGCTTAGGGTTCGGGGGTGAAGCTTTCTTT. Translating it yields CASSLGFGGEAFF.

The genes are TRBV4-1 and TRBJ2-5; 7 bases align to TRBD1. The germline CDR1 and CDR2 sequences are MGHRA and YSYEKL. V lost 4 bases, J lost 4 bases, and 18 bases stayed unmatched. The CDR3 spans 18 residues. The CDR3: CASSRQSLSQGIGETQYF. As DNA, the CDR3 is TGCGCCAGCAGCCGGCAATCGTTATCACAGGGGATAGGAGAGACCCAGTACTTC.

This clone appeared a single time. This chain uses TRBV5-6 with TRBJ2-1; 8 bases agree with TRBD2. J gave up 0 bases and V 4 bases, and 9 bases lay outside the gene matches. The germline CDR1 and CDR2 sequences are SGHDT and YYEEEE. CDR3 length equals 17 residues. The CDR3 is CASSLNLLAASYNEQFF. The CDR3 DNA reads TGTGCCAGCAGCCTTAACCTACTAGCGGCCTCCTACAATGAGCAGTTCTTC.

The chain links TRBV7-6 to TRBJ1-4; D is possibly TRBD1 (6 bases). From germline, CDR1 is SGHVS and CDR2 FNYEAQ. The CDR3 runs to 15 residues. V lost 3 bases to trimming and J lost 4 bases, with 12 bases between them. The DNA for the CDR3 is TGTGCCAGCAGCTTTACAGGGAAGGGTAATGAAAAACTGTTTTTT. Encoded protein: CASSFTGKGNEKLFF.

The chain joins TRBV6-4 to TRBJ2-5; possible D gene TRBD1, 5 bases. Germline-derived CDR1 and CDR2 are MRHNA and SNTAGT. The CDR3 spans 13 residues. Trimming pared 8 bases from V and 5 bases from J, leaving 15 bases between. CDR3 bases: TGTGCCAGCTCTCAGGGTTTCGGGGAGACCCAGTACTTC. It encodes CASSQGFGETQYF.

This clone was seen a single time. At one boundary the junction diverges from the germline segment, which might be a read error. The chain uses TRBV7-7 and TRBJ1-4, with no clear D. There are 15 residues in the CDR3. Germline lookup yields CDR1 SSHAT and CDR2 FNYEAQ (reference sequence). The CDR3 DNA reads TGTGCTAGCAGTCGTACCGCGTCAACTAATGAAAAACTGTTTTTT. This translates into CASSRTASTNEKLFF.

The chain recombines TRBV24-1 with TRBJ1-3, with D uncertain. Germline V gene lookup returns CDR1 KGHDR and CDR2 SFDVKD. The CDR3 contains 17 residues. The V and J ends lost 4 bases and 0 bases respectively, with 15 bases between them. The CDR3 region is CATSERVFGRSGNTIYF. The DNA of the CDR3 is TGTGCCACCAGTGAGCGCGTTTTCGGTCGCTCTGGAAACACCATATATTTT.